The next 17 T cell receptor beta chains were all read from a single sample in a study of PD-1 blockade in classical Hodgkin lymphoma. Clones were sequenced by immunoSEQ multiplex PCR, and TCRdb holds only the in-frame ones, with some missing. Found here are around 23,000 clones, about four fifths of them singletons; the top ten hold around 1.7%. Relapses following autologous stem cell transplantation were seen in all patients, with brentuximab vedotin exposure varying. Negative magnetic selection isolated CD4+ T cells from thawed PBMCs. The sample here was CD4+ T cells from blood, taken at baseline. Receptors were obtained from a human donor with classical Hodgkin lymphoma.

The chain joins TRBV28 to TRBJ1-1; weak D call: TRBD1 (6 bases). V dropped 5 bases and J dropped 3 bases, with 10 bases sitting between them. Germline assignment: CDR1 MDHEN and CDR2 SYDVKM. The CDR3 is 13 residues long. The CDR3 loop reads CASSPNRDTEAFF. The CDR3 DNA reads as TGTGCCAGCAGTCCGAACAGGGACACTGAAGCTTTCTTT.

The chain uses TRBV4-3 and TRBJ2-1; D may be TRBD1 (5 bases). Germline V CDR1 and CDR2: LGHNA, YSLEER. This CDR3 contains 13 residues. V was trimmed by 2 bases and J by 8 bases, leaving 10 bases between them. The CDR3 loop reads CASSQSGIYEQFF. The CDR3 DNA sequence: TGCGCCAGCAGCCAATCAGGGATTTATGAGCAGTTCTTC.

The count of this clone is one. Other DNA variants within this sample encode the same CDR3. The chain joins TRBV18 to TRBJ1-1; 7 bases line up with TRBD1. Germline values: CDR1 KGHSH, CDR2 LQKENI. This CDR3 has 14 amino acids. After removal of 6 bases from V and 0 bases from J, the junction contained 4 bases not matched to a gene. The CDR3 DNA reads as TGTGCCAGCTCGCGGGGACAGATGAACACTGAAGCTTTCTTT. Translation: CASSRGQMNTEAFF.

The rearrangement uses TRBV7-2 and TRBJ1-1; a weak D match, TRBD1 (5 bases). V gave up 4 bases and J gave up 1 base, with 16 bases separating them. From germline, CDR1 is SGHTA and CDR2 FQGNSA. The CDR3 spans 16 residues. The CDR3 coding sequence is TGTGCCAGCAGCTCGAGGCCAGCAGGGCAGAACACTGAAGCTTTCTTT. Amino acids: CASSSRPAGQNTEAFF.

The V gene is TRBV2, the J gene TRBJ2-1; D is uncertain. Germline CDR1 reads SNHLY; CDR2 reads FYNNEI. The CDR3 totals 13 residues. Trimming took 4 bases from V and 6 from J, leaving 10 bases between them. The CDR3 DNA is TGTGCCAGCAGTGCCGGTCAGTTCAATGAGCAGTTCTTC. This translates into CASSAGQFNEQFF. Together with reference TRBV2 and TRBJ2-1, the CDR3 gives the full variable domain: EPEVTQTPSHQVTQMGQEVILRCVPISNHLYFYWYRQILGQKVEFLVSFYNNEISEKSEIFDDQFSVERPDGSNFTLKIRSTKLEDSAMYFCASSAGQFNEQFFGPGTRLTVL.

CDR3: CASSLQTGEEKLFF. The CDR3 nucleotides read TGTGCCAGCAGCTTGCAAACAGGCGAAGAAAAACTGTTTTTT. The V call is TRBV7-9, the J call TRBJ1-4, with D perhaps TRBD1 (5 bases). V was clipped by 3 bases and J by 8 bases, with 13 bases between them. Germline values: CDR1 SEHNR, CDR2 FQNEAQ (reference sequence). The CDR3 runs 14 residues. Full variable domain (missing parts from reference TRBV7-9 and TRBJ1-4): DTGVSQNPRHKITKRGQNVTFRCDPISEHNRLYWYRQTLGQGPEFLTYFQNEAQLEKSRLLSDRFSAERPKGSFSTLEIQRTEQGDSAMYLCASSLQTGEEKLFFGSGTQLSVL.

The V call is TRBV6-4, the J call TRBJ2-2; 10 bases are a match to TRBD1. Germline CDR1 MRHNA, CDR2 SNTAGT. The length of the CDR3 is 17 residues. The V gene end was trimmed by 4 bases and the J gene end by 7 bases; junction bases not matched to a gene: 12. CDR3: CASSVTGTGVTFGELFF. The CDR3 bases are TGTGCCAGCAGTGTTACCGGGACAGGGGTAACCTTCGGGGAGCTGTTTTTT.

This clone turned up a few times. V and J are TRBV11-1 and TRBJ2-5; 9 nucleotides line up with TRBD1. With V trimmed by 4 bases and J by 2 bases, 5 bases remained unmatched. The CDR3 spans 15 residues. The V gene's germline CDR1 is SGHAT and CDR2 FQDESV (reference sequence). The CDR3 DNA sequence: TGTGCCAGCAGCTCAGGACAGGGGTGGCAAGAGACCCAGTACTTC. Translation: CASSSGQGWQETQYF.

The CDR3 loop is CASSIVRGGAEAFF. Written as DNA, the CDR3 is TGTGCCAGTAGTATCGTCCGTGGAGGCGCTGAAGCTTTCTTT. The genes are TRBV19 and TRBJ1-1; D is unclear. The CDR3 contains 14 residues. CDR1 and CDR2 from the germline V gene are LNHDA and SQIVND (reference sequence). The V and J ends lost 3 bases and 6 bases respectively, with 14 bases between them.

The CDR3 coding sequence is TGCGCCAGCAGTGAGTACCAGGGGGCGCGGAAGGTCGGGGAGCTGTTTTTT. Amino acids: CASSEYQGARKVGELFF. V and J are TRBV10-1 and TRBJ2-2; 8 nucleotides match TRBD1. Germline CDR1 is WNHNN and CDR2 is SYGVQD (reference sequence). The CDR3 covers 17 residues. The V gene end was trimmed by 1 base and the J gene end by 7 bases; junction bases not matched to a gene: 11.

The J gene is TRBJ1-1, the V gene TRBV4-2; 7 nucleotides line up with TRBD1. Germline V lookup: CDR1 LGHNA, CDR2 YNFKEQ. After removal of 1 base from V and 4 bases from J, the junction contained 9 bases not matched to a gene. This CDR3 has 16 residues. The CDR3 DNA sequence: TGTGCCAGCAGCCAAGCGGGCAGGGGGTCAAGCACTGAAGCTTTCTTT. Translated, it gives CASSQAGRGSSTEAFF.

In this sample, this clone turned up a few times. The chain couples TRBV5-1 to TRBJ2-2, with 12 positions matching TRBD2. The CDR3 is 16 residues long. Per germline, CDR1 SGHRS and CDR2 YFSETQ. After removal of 3 bases from V and 5 bases from J, the junction contained 5 bases not matched to a gene. Here the CDR3 reads CASSSAGLAGTGELFF. In DNA, the CDR3 is TGCGCCAGCAGCTCAGCCGGACTAGCGGGGACCGGGGAGCTGTTTTTT.

A few counts support this clone. This chain connects TRBV7-3 to TRBJ2-3, with D possibly being TRBD1 or TRBD2 (5 bases each). Germline V gives CDR1 SGHTA, CDR2 FQGTGA. This CDR3 has 15 residues. V shed 5 bases and J shed 1 base, with 13 bases lying between them. The CDR3 is CASSPIGGGTDTQYF. DNA of the CDR3: TGTGCCAGCAGCCCTATTGGGGGTGGCACAGATACGCAGTATTTT. Using reference TRBV7-3 and TRBJ2-3 for the parts outside the CDR3, the full variable domain is GAGVSQTPSNKVTEKGKYVELRCDPISGHTALYWYRQSLGQGPEFLIYFQGTGAADDSGLPNDRFFAVRPEGSVSTLKIQRTERGDSAVYLCASSPIGGGTDTQYFGPGTRLTVL.

The J gene is TRBJ1-5, the V gene TRBV19; no definite D call. The CDR3 totals 19 residues. Trimming pared 5 bases from V and 1 base from J, leaving 24 bases between. Germline V gene sequence: CDR1 LNHDA, CDR2 SQIVND (reference sequence). As DNA, the CDR3 is TGTGCCAGTAGTCCCTCCGTTTGGATCTCCCTTGTAAGCAATCAGCCCCAGCATTTT. The encoded protein is CASSPSVWISLVSNQPQHF.

Written as DNA, the CDR3 is TGTGCCAGTAGTCTCTCCGTTTGGATCTCCCTTGTAAGCAATCAGCCCCAGCATTTT. This encodes CASSLSVWISLVSNQPQHF. This sequence joins TRBV19 and TRBJ1-5; D remains unclear. The germline V gene has CDR1 LNHDA and CDR2 SQIVND (reference sequence). Between the trimmed V and J ends, which lost 5 bases and 1 base, there was a span of 24 bases. The CDR3 is 19 amino acids. Filled out from reference TRBV19 and TRBJ1-5, the complete variable domain reads DGGITQSPKYLFRKEGQNVTLSCEQNLNHDAMYWYRQDPGQGLRLIYYSQIVNDFQKGDIAEGYSVSREKKESFPLTVTSAQKNPTAFYLCASSLSVWISLVSNQPQHFGDGTRLSIL.

V usage is TRBV5-1 and J usage is TRBJ2-1; 7 bases are shared with TRBD2. CDR3 length: 15 residues. The V segment lost 0 bases and the J segment 4 bases; nucleotides outside the gene matches: 4. Looked up from germline, CDR1 is SGHRS and CDR2 is YFSETQ. CDR3 region: CASSLGWGGYNEQFF. CDR3 DNA sequence: TGCGCCAGCAGCTTGGGGTGGGGGGGATACAATGAGCAGTTCTTC.

This clone was picked up one time. The rearrangement links TRBV6-5 to TRBJ1-2; tentatively, D is TRBD1 (5 bases). The CDR3 totals 15 residues. CDR1 is MNHEY and CDR2 is SVGAGI in the germline V gene. Deletions cut 1 base from V and 6 bases from J, with 15 bases between. This chain's CDR3 is CASSYFRGAWDGYTF. The CDR3 DNA is TGTGCCAGCAGTTACTTCCGAGGGGCGTGGGATGGCTACACCTTC.